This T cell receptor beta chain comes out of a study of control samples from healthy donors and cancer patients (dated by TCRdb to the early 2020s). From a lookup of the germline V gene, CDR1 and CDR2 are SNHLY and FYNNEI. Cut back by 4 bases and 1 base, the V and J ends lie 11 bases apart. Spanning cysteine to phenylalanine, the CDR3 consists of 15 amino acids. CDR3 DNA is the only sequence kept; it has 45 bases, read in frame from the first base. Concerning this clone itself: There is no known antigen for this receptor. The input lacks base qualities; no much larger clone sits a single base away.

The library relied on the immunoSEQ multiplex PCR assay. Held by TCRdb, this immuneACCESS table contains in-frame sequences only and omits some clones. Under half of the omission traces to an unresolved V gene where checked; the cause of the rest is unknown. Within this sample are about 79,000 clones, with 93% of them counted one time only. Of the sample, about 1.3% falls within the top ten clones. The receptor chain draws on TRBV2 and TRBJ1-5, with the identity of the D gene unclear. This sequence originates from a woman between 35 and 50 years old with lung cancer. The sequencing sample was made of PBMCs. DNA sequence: TGTGCCAGCAGTGCCGGGCGGGCCAGCAATCAGCCCCAGCATTTT. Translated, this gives CASSAGRASNQPQHF.